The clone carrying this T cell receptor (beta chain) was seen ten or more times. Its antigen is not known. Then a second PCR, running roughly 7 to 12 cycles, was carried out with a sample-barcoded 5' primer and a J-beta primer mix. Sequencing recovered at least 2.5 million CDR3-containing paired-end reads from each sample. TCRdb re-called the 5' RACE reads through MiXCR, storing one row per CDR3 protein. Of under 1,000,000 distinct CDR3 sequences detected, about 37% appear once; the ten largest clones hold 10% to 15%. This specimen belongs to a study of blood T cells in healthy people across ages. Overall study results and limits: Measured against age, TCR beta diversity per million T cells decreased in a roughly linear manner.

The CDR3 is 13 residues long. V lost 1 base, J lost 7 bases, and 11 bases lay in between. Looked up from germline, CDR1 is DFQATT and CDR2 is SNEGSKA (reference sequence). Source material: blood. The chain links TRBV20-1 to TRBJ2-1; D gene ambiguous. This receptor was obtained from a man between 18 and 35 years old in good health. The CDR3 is CSARVSPVNEQFF. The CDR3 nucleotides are TGCAGTGCTAGAGTATCGCCGGTAAATGAGCAGTTCTTC.